This T cell receptor beta chain was sequenced in a study of blood T cell repertoires in COVID-19. Some clones are missing from TCRdb's copy, which holds only in-frame ones; the method was immunoSEQ multiplex PCR. This table holds roughly 70,000 clones, around 74% found once. Trimming removed 4 bases at V and 4 bases at J, with 8 bases between. CDR3 length: 13 residues. Germline CDR1 and CDR2: SGHVS and FQNEAQ. The TCR originated in a man between 65 and 80 years old with acute or convalescent COVID-19. The sample comprised peripheral blood. The chain carries TRBV7-8 and TRBJ1-5; maybe TRBD1 (6 bases). CDR3: CASSYTGNQPQHF. The CDR3 DNA follows: TGTGCCAGCAGCTATACAGGGAATCAGCCCCAGCATTTT. The full variable domain, with the rest looked up from reference TRBV7-8 and TRBJ1-5, is GAGVSQSPRYKVAKRGQDVALRCDPISGHVSLFWYQQALGQGPEFLTYFQNEAQLDKSGLPSDRFFAERPEGSVSTLKIQRTQQEDSAVYLCASSYTGNQPQHFGDGTRLSIL.